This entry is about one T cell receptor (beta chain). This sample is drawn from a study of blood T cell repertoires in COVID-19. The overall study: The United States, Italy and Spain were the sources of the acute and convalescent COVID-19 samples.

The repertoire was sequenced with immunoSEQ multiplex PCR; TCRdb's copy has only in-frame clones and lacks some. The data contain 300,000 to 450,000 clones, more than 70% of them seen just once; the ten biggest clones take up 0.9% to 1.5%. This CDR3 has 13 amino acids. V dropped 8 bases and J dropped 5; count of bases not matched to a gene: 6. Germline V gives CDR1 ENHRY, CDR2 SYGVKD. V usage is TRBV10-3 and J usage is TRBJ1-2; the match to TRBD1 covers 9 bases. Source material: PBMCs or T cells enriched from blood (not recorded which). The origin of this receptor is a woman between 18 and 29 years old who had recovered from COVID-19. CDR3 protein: CAIAQQGAYGYTF. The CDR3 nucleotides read TGTGCCATCGCTCAACAGGGGGCTTATGGCTACACCTTC.